The clone carrying this TCR beta chain was counted between two and nine times. The antigen is unknown. This entry is derived from a study of T-cell reconstitution after alpha-beta-depleted transplantation in children. Study conclusions and caveats: Hyperexpanded clones declined; after one year, newly produced T cells mostly supplied diversity.

The germline V gene encodes CDR1 DFQATT and CDR2 SNEGSKA (reference sequence). The CDR3 is 14 residues long. Trimming removed 7 bases from V and 3 bases from J, with 16 bases in between. For TCRbeta, the library was prepared with unique molecular identifiers. MiXCR, run by TCRdb on the PCR reads, gives a single entry per CDR3 protein. This sample carries over 150,000 distinct CDR3 sequences, 5.5% to 7% of them seen once, and the ten largest clones take just over 5.5%. The V call is TRBV20-1, the J call TRBJ2-1; perhaps TRBD2 as D (7 bases). The sequence came from a boy between 2 and 10 years old with acute lymphoblastic leukemia, due to receive a stem cell transplant. This specimen consisted of PBMCs, obtained before TCRalphabeta/CD19-depleted stem cell transplant. The CDR3 region has the DNA TGCAGTGTTAAGAGGGGGGGTAACTACAATGAGCAGTTCTTC. This encodes CSVKRGGNYNEQFF.